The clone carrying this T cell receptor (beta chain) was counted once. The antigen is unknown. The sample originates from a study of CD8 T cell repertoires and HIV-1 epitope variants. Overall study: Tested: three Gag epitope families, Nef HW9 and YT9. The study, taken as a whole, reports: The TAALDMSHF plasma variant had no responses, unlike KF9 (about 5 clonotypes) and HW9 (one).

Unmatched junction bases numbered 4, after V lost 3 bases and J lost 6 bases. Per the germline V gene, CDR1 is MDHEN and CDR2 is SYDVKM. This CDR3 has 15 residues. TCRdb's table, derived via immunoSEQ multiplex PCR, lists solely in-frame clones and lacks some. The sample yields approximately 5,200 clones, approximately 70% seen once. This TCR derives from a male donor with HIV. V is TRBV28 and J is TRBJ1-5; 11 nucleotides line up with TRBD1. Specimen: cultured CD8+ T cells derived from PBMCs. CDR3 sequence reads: CASSLGQGGTQPQHF. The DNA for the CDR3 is TGTGCCAGCAGTTTGGGACAGGGGGGGACTCAGCCCCAGCATTTT. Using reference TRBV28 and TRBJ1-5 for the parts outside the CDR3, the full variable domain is DVKVTQSSRYLVKRTGEKVFLECVQDMDHENMFWYRQDPGLGLRLIYFSYDVKMKEKGDIPEGYSVSREKKERFSLILESASTNQTSMYLCASSLGQGGTQPQHFGDGTRLSIL.